This TCR beta chain was captured in a study of T cells after yellow fever vaccination. General study results and limits: CD4 and CD8 compartments shared a small share of clonotypes.

One entry per CDR3 protein results from TCRdb running MiXCR on the 5' RACE reads. Of roughly 330,000 distinct CDR3 sequences listed, roughly 7% were seen once; the top ten hold 18%. This clonotype was observed at least ten times. Its matching antigen is unknown. This receptor was obtained from a man aged 18 to 30 who received the YFV17D yellow fever vaccine. The specimen comprised PBMCs, sampled roughly 47 days after the first yellow fever vaccination.

In DNA, the CDR3 is TGTGCCAGCAGTGAATTCGGAGGGGGGGACACCGGGGAGCTGTTTTTT. Amino acid sequence: CASSEFGGGDTGELFF. This chain joins TRBV25-1 and TRBJ2-2; D possibly corresponds to TRBD2 (7 bases). The CDR3 is 16 residues long. Deletions cut 1 base from V and 3 bases from J, with 12 bases between. Germline V gene data show CDR1 as MGHDK and CDR2 as SYGVNS.